One sample yielded the 29 T cell receptor beta chains listed below, sequenced in a study of blood T cell repertoires in COVID-19. Sequenced by immunoSEQ multiplex PCR; TCRdb stores in-frame clones only, minus some. The profile shows approximately 300,000 clones, 90% of them singletons. Sequencing was performed on PBMCs or T cells enriched from blood (not recorded which). These receptors originate from a young woman with acute COVID-19.

The chain couples TRBV9 to TRBJ1-1; D is unresolved. This CDR3 has 15 residues. V lost 4 bases and J lost 0, with 13 bases in between. The germline CDR1 and CDR2 sequences are SGDLS and YYNGEE. The CDR3 DNA reads TGTGCCAGCAGCCCGACCGGGGTTATGAACACTGAAGCTTTCTTT. The encoded protein is CASSPTGVMNTEAFF.

The V call is TRBV9, the J call TRBJ1-2; D ambiguous. CDR3 length: 14 amino acids. Between the trimmed V and J ends, which lost 4 bases and 1 base, there was a span of 11 bases. CDR1 SGDLS and CDR2 YYNGEE come from the germline V gene. Written as DNA, the CDR3 is TGTGCCAGCAGCCCCCGAGCGGGTAACTATGGCTACACCTTC. Protein: CASSPRAGNYGYTF. The full variable domain, with the rest looked up from reference TRBV9 and TRBJ1-2, is DSGVTQTPKHLITATGQRVTLRCSPRSGDLSVYWYQQSLDQGLQFLIQYYNGEERAKGNILERFSAQQFPDLHSELNLSSLELGDSALYFCASSPRAGNYGYTFGSGTRLTVV.

The V and J genes are TRBV10-3 and TRBJ2-5; 7 bases map to TRBD2. The length of the CDR3 is 13 residues. Germline CDR1 and CDR2: ENHRY and SYGVKD. The J segment lost 5 bases and the V segment lost 3 bases, leaving 3 bases of the junction unmatched. The chain's CDR3 is CAISDWRGETQYF. The CDR3 DNA reads as TGTGCCATCAGTGATTGGCGGGGGGAGACCCAGTACTTC.

This chain uses TRBV5-5 with TRBJ2-1; the D gene is possibly TRBD2 (5 bases). This CDR3 is 15 amino acids long. With 0 bases removed from V and 8 bases from J, the gap between germline ends came to 15 bases. Germline values: CDR1 SGHKS, CDR2 YYEKEE (reference sequence). The CDR3 protein is CASSLERVSGDEQFF. Here the CDR3 DNA reads TGTGCCAGCAGCTTGGAGAGGGTATCAGGTGATGAGCAGTTCTTC. The whole variable domain, filled in from reference TRBV5-5 and TRBJ2-1, reads DAGVTQSPTHLIKTRGQQVTLRCSPISGHKSVSWYQQVLGQGPQFIFQYYEKEERGRGNFPDRFSARQFPNYSSELNVNALLLGDSALYLCASSLERVSGDEQFFGPGTRLTVL.

The V call is TRBV6-5, the J call TRBJ1-6; 8 bases match TRBD1. Germline CDR1 and CDR2: MNHEY and SVGAGI. CDR3 length: 14 residues. V gave up 6 bases and J gave up 8 bases; unmatched junction bases: 6. CDR3 DNA sequence: TGTGCCAGCAGGTCTGAGGACAGGGATTCACCCCTCCACTTT. It codes for CASRSEDRDSPLHF.

The rearrangement uses TRBV7-3 and TRBJ2-2; 8 bases line up with TRBD2. Germline CDR1 and CDR2: SGHTA and FQGTGA. After removal of 10 bases from V and 6 bases from J, the junction contained 7 bases not matched to a gene. The CDR3 spans 13 residues. The CDR3 bases are TGTGCCACCTCAGCGGGAGCCCCCGGGGAGCTGTTTTTT. Translated: CATSAGAPGELFF.

The V call is TRBV27, the J call TRBJ1-2; TRBD1 matches at 9 bases. CDR1 is MNHEY and CDR2 is SMNVEV in the germline V gene (reference sequence). The V gene end was trimmed by 6 bases and the J gene end by 4 bases; junction bases not matched to a gene: 3. The CDR3 is made up of 13 amino acids. CDR3 in amino acids: CASRGQGIYGYTF. The CDR3 DNA reads as TGTGCCAGCAGGGGACAGGGCATCTATGGCTACACCTTC.

The chain is built from TRBV28 and TRBJ2-1; D gene unclear. The V end was cut by 0 bases, the J end by 0 bases, with 12 bases between. This CDR3 comprises 17 residues. The germline V gene encodes CDR1 MDHEN and CDR2 SYDVKM. DNA for the CDR3: TGTGCCAGCAGTTTATGGGGTAGCCGCCGCTCCTACAATGAGCAGTTCTTC. This translates into CASSLWGSRRSYNEQFF.

CDR3 residues: CASSLENRGRYEQYF. The DNA of the CDR3 is TGTGCCAGCAGCTTAGAGAACAGGGGGCGATACGAGCAGTACTTC. This rearrangement joins TRBV7-2 to TRBJ2-7; TRBD1 agrees at 9 bases. V lost 1 base to trimming and J lost 4 bases; unmatched junction nucleotides: 5. There are 15 residues in the CDR3. Germline lookup yields CDR1 SGHTA and CDR2 FQGNSA.

The rearrangement joins TRBV2 to TRBJ2-5; 11 bases fit TRBD2. Trimming removed 6 bases from V and 1 base from J; junction bases left unmatched: 10. Germline CDR1 is SNHLY and CDR2 is FYNNEI. The CDR3 contains 17 residues. The CDR3 region is CASRPPWGTSGQETQYF. CDR3 in DNA: TGTGCCAGCAGACCCCCCTGGGGGACTAGCGGCCAAGAGACCCAGTACTTC.

The rearrangement uses TRBV7-9 and TRBJ2-3; a weak D match, TRBD2 (6 bases). Germline CDR1 SEHNR, CDR2 FQNEAQ (reference sequence). The CDR3 has 15 residues. Trimming stripped 5 bases from V and 2 bases from J, with 14 bases between. CDR3 loop: CASSPGLANTDTQYF. In DNA form, the CDR3 reads TGTGCCAGCAGCCCCGGGCTAGCGAACACAGATACGCAGTATTTT.

The chain uses TRBV29-1 and TRBJ1-1; a possible D gene is TRBD1 (5 bases). The germline V and J ends were trimmed by 4 bases and 2 bases, with 14 bases remaining between them. Germline CDR1 and CDR2: SQVTM and ANQGSEA. The CDR3 runs 14 residues. CDR3 loop: CSVAQSGANTEAFF. The CDR3 DNA reads as TGCAGCGTTGCCCAGAGCGGGGCCAACACTGAAGCTTTCTTT.

To note about this clone: The same CDR3 is also encoded by other DNA sequences in this sample. The CDR3 reads CASSGGQGDGYTF. DNA of the CDR3: TGTGCCAGCAGCGGGGGACAGGGGGATGGCTACACCTTC. The chain combines TRBV5-6 with TRBJ1-2; 11 bases line up with TRBD1. Germline CDR1 SGHDT, CDR2 YYEEEE. The ends lost 4 bases at V and 6 bases at J; junction bases unmatched: 2. This CDR3 spans 13 amino acids.

This clone was counted at least ten times. V gene TRBV7-3 combines with J gene TRBJ2-1; 9 nucleotides align to TRBD2. V lost 0 bases, J lost 4 bases, and 10 bases stayed unmatched. The CDR3 is made up of 18 amino acids. Germline CDR1 reads SGHTA; CDR2 reads FQGTGA. CDR3 protein: CASSLTASGIRGYNEQFF. CDR3 DNA sequence: TGTGCCAGCAGCTTAACGGCTAGCGGGATAAGGGGTTACAATGAGCAGTTCTTC.

The J gene is TRBJ2-2, the V gene TRBV11-2, with 10 bases fitting TRBD2. The CDR3 extends over 14 amino acids. Germline CDR1 is SGHAT and CDR2 is FQNNGV. J gave up 6 bases and V 4 bases, and 2 bases lay outside the gene matches. The DNA of the CDR3 is TGTGCCAGCAGCTCCCTAGCGGGAGCCGGGGAGCTGTTTTTT. Its protein product is CASSSLAGAGELFF.

The chain carries TRBV12-3 or TRBV12-4 and TRBJ1-2, with D hard to call. The ends were cut back, 5 bases at V and 8 bases at J, with 9 bases in the middle. The CDR3 is 11 residues long. In DNA form, the CDR3 reads TGTGCCAGCAGTGAGATTAACGGCTACACCTTC. Translation gives CASSEINGYTF.

In DNA, the CDR3 is TGTGCCAGCAGCCAAGTTATCGGGGGCACAGATACGCAGTATTTT. This encodes CASSQVIGGTDTQYF. The chain combines TRBV14 with TRBJ2-3, with D tentatively TRBD2 (5 bases). The CDR3 sequence is 15 residues long. V lost 1 base and J 1 base, leaving 9 bases between the germline ends. Germline assignment: CDR1 SGHDN and CDR2 FVKESK. Drawing the rest from reference TRBV14 and TRBJ2-3, the complete variable domain is EAGVTQFPSHSVIEKGQTVTLRCDPISGHDNLYWYRRVMGKEIKFLLHFVKESKQDESGMPNNRFLAERTGGTYSTLKVQPAELEDSGVYFCASSQVIGGTDTQYFGPGTRLTVL.

This clone was found once. The CDR3 loop reads CASSLSASGRAELFF. The CDR3 DNA is TGTGCCAGCAGTTTAAGTGCTAGCGGGAGGGCCGAACTGTTCTTC. The gene calls are TRBV28 and TRBJ2-1; 12 positions agree with TRBD2. The CDR3 spans 15 residues. Germline V gives CDR1 MDHEN, CDR2 SYDVKM. J was trimmed by 15 bases and V by 2 bases; bases with no gene match: 11.

Worth noting for this clone: Other DNA sequences within the sample encode an identical CDR3. The chain recombines TRBV28 with TRBJ1-2; 7 bases align to TRBD1. Per the germline V gene, CDR1 is MDHEN and CDR2 is SYDVKM. V trimming: 1 base; J trimming: 7 bases; junction bases outside the gene matches: 0. The CDR3 consists of 12 residues. CDR3 sequence: CASSLSGGGYTF. The CDR3 DNA reads as TGTGCCAGCAGTTTATCAGGGGGTGGCTACACCTTC.

The rearrangement joins TRBV6-4 to TRBJ1-5; the match to TRBD1 covers 10 bases. Germline CDR1 and CDR2: MRHNA and SNTAGT. Unmatched junction bases numbered 8, after V lost 10 bases and J lost 5 bases. The CDR3 has 14 amino acids. CDR3 bases: TGTGCCACGCTGGGTGGACAGGGGGATCAGCCCCAGCATTTT. Translating it yields CATLGGQGDQPQHF.

The V call is TRBV19, the J call TRBJ1-5; 7 bases agree with TRBD1. The V gene's germline CDR1 is LNHDA and CDR2 SQIVND (reference sequence). V dropped 6 bases and J dropped 0; count of bases not matched to a gene: 14. This CDR3 region has 18 residues. Here the CDR3 reads CASSRTGLRYYSNQPQHF. CDR3 coding DNA: TGTGCCAGTAGCAGGACAGGACTTCGTTACTATAGCAATCAGCCCCAGCATTTT.

This chain joins TRBV11-3 and TRBJ2-5; 7 positions match TRBD1. Germline CDR1 reads SGHNT; CDR2 reads YENEEA. This CDR3 contains 13 residues. J lost 7 bases, V lost 4 bases, and 6 bases had no gene match. The CDR3 sequence: CASSYRGSATQYF. CDR3 nucleotides: TGTGCCAGCAGCTACAGGGGTTCTGCGACCCAGTACTTC.

The chain employs TRBV5-1 and TRBJ1-5; maybe TRBD1 (6 bases). Germline lookup yields CDR1 SGHRS and CDR2 YFSETQ. V shed 0 bases and J shed 7 bases, with 8 bases lying between them. This CDR3 contains 13 residues. The CDR3 loop is CASSLEGGQPQHF. Written as DNA, the CDR3 is TGCGCCAGCAGCTTGGAGGGGGGGCAGCCCCAGCATTTT.

This chain links TRBV10-3 with TRBJ1-5, with 9 bases fitting TRBD1. Germline-derived CDR1 and CDR2 are ENHRY and SYGVKD. The CDR3 spans 15 residues. The V segment lost 0 bases and the J segment 4 bases; nucleotides outside the gene matches: 1. In DNA, the CDR3 is TGTGCCATCAGTGAGTCGGGGACAGGGAATCAGCCCCAGCATTTT. Translating gives CAISESGTGNQPQHF.

The rearrangement links TRBV28 to TRBJ1-2; 10 nucleotides match TRBD1. The CDR3 loop spans 15 amino acids. The V segment lost 6 bases and the J segment 1 base; nucleotides outside the gene matches: 5. Germline assignment: CDR1 MDHEN and CDR2 SYDVKM. The CDR3 loop is CASRRGQGGNYGYTF. In DNA, the CDR3 is TGTGCCAGCAGGAGAGGACAGGGGGGTAACTATGGCTACACCTTC.

The V call is TRBV18, the J call TRBJ2-1; 12 bases agree with TRBD1. Germline loops: CDR1 KGHSH, CDR2 LQKENI. Trimming at V came to 6 bases and at J to 8 bases, leaving 5 bases not matched to a gene. The CDR3 runs to 14 residues. The CDR3 DNA is TGTGCCAGCTCCCGGGACAGGGGGCTCGATGAGCAGTTCTTC. Translating gives CASSRDRGLDEQFF. Together with reference TRBV18 and TRBJ2-1, the CDR3 gives the full variable domain: NAGVMQNPRHLVRRRGQEARLRCSPMKGHSHVYWYRQLPEEGLKFMVYLQKENIIDESGMPKERFSAEFPKEGPSILRIQQVVRGDSAAYFCASSRDRGLDEQFFGPGTRLTVL.

The chain joins TRBV24-1 to TRBJ1-5; D possibly corresponds to TRBD1 (6 bases). Trimming shortened V by 7 bases and J by 6 bases, and 12 bases separated the two germline ends. From germline, CDR1 is KGHDR and CDR2 SFDVKD. The CDR3 covers 13 residues. The CDR3 reads CATSSGVGQPQHF. CDR3 coding DNA: TGTGCCACCAGCTCAGGGGTGGGTCAGCCCCAGCATTTT.

V gene TRBV11-3 combines with J gene TRBJ2-1, with D possibly being TRBD1 (5 bases). CDR3 length: 15 amino acids. V dropped 2 bases and J dropped 4 bases, with 12 bases sitting between them. The germline V gene has CDR1 SGHNT and CDR2 YENEEA. The CDR3 sequence is CASSLKSREYNEQFF. The CDR3, as DNA: TGTGCCAGCAGCTTAAAAAGCAGGGAATACAATGAGCAGTTCTTC. Looking up the rest from reference TRBV11-3 and TRBJ2-1 gives the full variable domain: EAGVVQSPRYKIIEKKQPVAFWCNPISGHNTLYWYLQNLGQGPELLIRYENEEAVDDSQLPKDRFSAERLKGVDSTLKIQPAELGDSAVYLCASSLKSREYNEQFFGPGTRLTVL.

The chain links TRBV6-6 to TRBJ2-1; TRBD1 is a possible D gene (6 bases). The CDR3 spans 12 residues. Germline V gene sequence: CDR1 MNHNY, CDR2 SVGAGI (reference sequence). V lost 5 bases, J lost 8 bases, and 10 bases lay in between. The chain's CDR3 is CASSPQGHEQFF. CDR3 coding DNA: TGTGCCAGCAGTCCACAGGGCCATGAGCAGTTCTTC.